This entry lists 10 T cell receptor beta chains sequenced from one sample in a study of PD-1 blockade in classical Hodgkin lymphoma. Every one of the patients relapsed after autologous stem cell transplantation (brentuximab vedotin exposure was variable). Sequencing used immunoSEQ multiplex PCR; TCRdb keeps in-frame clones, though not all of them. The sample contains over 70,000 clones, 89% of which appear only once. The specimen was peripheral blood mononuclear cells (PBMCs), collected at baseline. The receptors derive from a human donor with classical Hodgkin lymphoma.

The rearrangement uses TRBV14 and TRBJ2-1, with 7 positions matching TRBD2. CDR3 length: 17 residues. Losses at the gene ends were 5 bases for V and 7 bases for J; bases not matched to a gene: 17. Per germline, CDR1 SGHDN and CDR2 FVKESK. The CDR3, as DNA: TGTGCCAGCAGCATAATGACTGGCGGGAGAGGGAAGAATGAGCAGTTCTTC. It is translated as CASSIMTGGRGKNEQFF.

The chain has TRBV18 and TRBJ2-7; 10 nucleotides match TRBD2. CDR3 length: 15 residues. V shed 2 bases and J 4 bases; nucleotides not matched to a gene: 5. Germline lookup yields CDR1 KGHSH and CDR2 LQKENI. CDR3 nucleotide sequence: TGTGCCAGCTCACCATCTAGCGGGAGAAAATACGAGCAGTACTTC. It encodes CASSPSSGRKYEQYF.

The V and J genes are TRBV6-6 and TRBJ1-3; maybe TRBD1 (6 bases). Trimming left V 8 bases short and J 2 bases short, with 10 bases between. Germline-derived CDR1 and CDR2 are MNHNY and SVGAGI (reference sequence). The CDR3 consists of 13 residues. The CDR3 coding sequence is TGTGCCAGCGGGGGCTTCGCTGGAAACACCATATATTTT. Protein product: CASGGFAGNTIYF.

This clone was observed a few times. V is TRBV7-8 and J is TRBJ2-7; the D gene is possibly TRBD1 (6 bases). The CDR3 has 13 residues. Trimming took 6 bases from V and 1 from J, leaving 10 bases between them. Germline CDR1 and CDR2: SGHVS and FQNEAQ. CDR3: CASSYQGSYEQYF. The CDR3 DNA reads TGTGCCAGCAGTTACCAGGGGTCCTACGAGCAGTACTTC.

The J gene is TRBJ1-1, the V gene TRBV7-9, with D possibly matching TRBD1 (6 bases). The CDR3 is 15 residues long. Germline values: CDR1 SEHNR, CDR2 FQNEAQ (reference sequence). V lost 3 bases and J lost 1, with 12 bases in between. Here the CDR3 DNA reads TGTGCCAGCAGCTTTAAGACAGGTAGGAACACTGAAGCTTTCTTT. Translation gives CASSFKTGRNTEAFF.

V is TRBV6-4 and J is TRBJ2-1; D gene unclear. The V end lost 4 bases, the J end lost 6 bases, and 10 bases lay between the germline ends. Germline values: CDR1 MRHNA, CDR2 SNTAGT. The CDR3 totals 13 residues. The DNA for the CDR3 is TGTGCCAGCAGTGCCACGCCCCTCAATGAGCAGTTCTTC. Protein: CASSATPLNEQFF.

The CDR3 loop is CASSPTGTGGGYTF. Written as DNA, the CDR3 is TGTGCCAGCAGCCCGACCGGGACAGGGGGGGGCTACACCTTC. The chain couples TRBV7-2 to TRBJ1-2; TRBD1 aligns across 11 bases. CDR1 and CDR2 from the germline V gene are SGHTA and FQGNSA. The ends lost 5 bases at V and 8 bases at J; junction bases unmatched: 7. The CDR3 contains 14 residues.

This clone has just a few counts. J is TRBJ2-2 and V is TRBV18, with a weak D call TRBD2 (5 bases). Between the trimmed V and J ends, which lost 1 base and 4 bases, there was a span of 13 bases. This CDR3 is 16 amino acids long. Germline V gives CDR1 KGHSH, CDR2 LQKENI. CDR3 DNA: TGTGCCAGCTCACCACTCCGGACTGAGATCACCGGGGAGCTGTTTTTT. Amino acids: CASSPLRTEITGELFF.

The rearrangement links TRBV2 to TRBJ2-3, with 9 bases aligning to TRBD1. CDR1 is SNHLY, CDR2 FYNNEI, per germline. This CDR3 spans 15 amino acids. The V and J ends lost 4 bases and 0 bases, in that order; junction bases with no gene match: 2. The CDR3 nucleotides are TGTGCCAGCAGTGGGGGGACAGGGAGCACAGATACGCAGTATTTT. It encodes CASSGGTGSTDTQYF.

The CDR3 DNA is TGTGCCAGTAGTATATCCCCAGGGGTGGCTGAGCAGTTCTTC. Residues: CASSISPGVAEQFF. The chain uses TRBV19 and TRBJ2-1; D may be TRBD1 (6 bases). This CDR3 spans 14 amino acids. V was shortened by 2 bases and J by 9 bases, with 14 bases between the two germline ends. Germline V gene data show CDR1 as LNHDA and CDR2 as SQIVND (reference sequence).